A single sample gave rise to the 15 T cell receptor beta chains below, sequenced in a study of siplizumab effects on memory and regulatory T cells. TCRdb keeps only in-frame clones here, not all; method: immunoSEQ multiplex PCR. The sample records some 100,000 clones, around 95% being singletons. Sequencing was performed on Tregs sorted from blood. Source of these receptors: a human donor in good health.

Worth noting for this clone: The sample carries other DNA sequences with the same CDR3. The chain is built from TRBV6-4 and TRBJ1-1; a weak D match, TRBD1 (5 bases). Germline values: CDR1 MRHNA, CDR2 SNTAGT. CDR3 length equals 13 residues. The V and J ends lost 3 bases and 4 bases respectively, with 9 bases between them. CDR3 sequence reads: CASSESGGTEAFF. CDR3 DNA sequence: TGTGCCAGCAGTGAATCCGGGGGCACTGAAGCTTTCTTT.

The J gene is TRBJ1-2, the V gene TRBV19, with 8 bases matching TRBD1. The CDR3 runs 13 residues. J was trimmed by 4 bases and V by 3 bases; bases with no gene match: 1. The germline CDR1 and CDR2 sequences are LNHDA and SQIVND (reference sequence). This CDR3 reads CASSIQGAYGYTF. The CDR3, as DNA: TGTGCCAGTAGTATTCAGGGGGCCTATGGCTACACCTTC.

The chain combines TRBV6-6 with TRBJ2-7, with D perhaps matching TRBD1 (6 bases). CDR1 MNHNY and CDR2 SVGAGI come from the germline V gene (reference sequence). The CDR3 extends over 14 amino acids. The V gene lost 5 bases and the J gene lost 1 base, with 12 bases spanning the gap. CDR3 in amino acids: CASSRRTASYEQYF. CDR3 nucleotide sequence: TGTGCCAGCAGTCGTCGGACAGCATCCTACGAGCAGTACTTC.

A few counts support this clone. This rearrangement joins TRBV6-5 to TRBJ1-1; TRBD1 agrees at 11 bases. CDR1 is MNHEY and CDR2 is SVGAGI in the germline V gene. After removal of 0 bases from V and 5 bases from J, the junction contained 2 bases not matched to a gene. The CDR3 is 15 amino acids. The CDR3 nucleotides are TGTGCCAGCAGTTACTCGGGGACAGGGGGAACTGAAGCTTTCTTT. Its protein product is CASSYSGTGGTEAFF.

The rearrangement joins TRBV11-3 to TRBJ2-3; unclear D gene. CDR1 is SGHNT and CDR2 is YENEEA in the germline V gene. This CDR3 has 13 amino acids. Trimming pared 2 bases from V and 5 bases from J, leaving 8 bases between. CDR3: CASSLSGKDTQYF. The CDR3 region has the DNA TGTGCCAGCAGCTTATCTGGGAAAGATACGCAGTATTTT.

CDR3 bases: TGTGCCAGCAGTTACGACGGCGGGGGAAGCAATCAGCCCCAGCATTTT. It specifies CASSYDGGGSNQPQHF. The chain has TRBV6-6 and TRBJ1-5; the D gene is possibly TRBD1 (5 bases). The CDR3 totals 16 residues. The germline V gene has CDR1 MNHNY and CDR2 SVGAGI (reference sequence). Trimming stripped 2 bases from V and 1 base from J, with 12 bases between.

In DNA, the CDR3 is TGCGCCAGCAGCCAAGTTTCGGTAGGGTGGGGCTCCTACGAGCAGTACTTC. Its translation is CASSQVSVGWGSYEQYF. The chain has TRBV4-1 and TRBJ2-7; D ambiguous. Per germline, CDR1 MGHRA and CDR2 YSYEKL. The CDR3 runs to 17 residues. Trimming removed 1 base from V and 0 bases from J, with 16 bases in between.

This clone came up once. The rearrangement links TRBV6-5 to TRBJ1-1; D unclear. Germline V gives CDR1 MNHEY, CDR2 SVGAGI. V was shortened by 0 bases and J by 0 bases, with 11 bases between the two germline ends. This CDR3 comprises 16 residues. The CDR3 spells CASSYSRAQMNTEAFF. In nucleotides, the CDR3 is TGTGCCAGCAGTTACTCGAGGGCCCAGATGAACACTGAAGCTTTCTTT.

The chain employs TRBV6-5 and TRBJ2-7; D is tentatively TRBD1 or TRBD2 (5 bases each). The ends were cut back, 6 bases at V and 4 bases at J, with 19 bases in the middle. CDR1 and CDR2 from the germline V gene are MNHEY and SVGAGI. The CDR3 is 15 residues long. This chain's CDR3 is CASSPGPGRSYEQYF. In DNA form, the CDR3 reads TGTGCCAGCAGCCCGGGCCCGGGACGGAGTTACGAGCAGTACTTC.

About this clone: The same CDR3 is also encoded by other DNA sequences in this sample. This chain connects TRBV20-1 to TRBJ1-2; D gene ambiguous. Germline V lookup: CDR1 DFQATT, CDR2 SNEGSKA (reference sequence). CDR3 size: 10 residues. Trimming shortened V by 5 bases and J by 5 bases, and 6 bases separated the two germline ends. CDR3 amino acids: CSALGYGYTF. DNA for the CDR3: TGCAGTGCTTTGGGTTATGGCTACACCTTC.

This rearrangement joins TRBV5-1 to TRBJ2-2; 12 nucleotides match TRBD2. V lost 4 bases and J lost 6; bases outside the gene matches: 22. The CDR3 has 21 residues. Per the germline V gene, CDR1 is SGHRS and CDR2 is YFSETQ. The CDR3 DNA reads TGCGCCAGCAGCCGCCTAAACATCGCGACTAGCGGGAGATGGCGGGCCGGGGAGCTGTTTTTT. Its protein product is CASSRLNIATSGRWRAGELFF.

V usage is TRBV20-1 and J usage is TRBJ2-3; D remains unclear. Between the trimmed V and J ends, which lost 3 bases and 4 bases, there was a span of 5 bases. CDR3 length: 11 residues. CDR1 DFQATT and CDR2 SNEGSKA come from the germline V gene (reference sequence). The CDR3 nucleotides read TGCAGTGCTAGGATTGCAGATACGCAGTATTTT. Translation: CSARIADTQYF.

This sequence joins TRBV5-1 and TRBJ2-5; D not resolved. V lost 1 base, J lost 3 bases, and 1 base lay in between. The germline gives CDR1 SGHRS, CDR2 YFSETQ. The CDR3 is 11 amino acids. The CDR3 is CASSLKETQYF. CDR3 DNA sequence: TGCGCCAGCAGCTTGAAAGAGACCCAGTACTTC.

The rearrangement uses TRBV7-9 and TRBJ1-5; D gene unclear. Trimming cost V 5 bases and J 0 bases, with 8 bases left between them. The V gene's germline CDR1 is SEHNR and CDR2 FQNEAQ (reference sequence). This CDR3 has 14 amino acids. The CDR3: CASSQLNSNQPQHF. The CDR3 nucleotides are TGTGCCAGCAGCCAACTTAATAGCAATCAGCCCCAGCATTTT.

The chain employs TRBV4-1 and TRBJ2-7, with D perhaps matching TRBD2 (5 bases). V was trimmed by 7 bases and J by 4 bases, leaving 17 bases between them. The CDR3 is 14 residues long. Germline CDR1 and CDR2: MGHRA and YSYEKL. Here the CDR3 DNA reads TGCGCCAGCAACCCTGTTTTACGAGGGTACGAGCAGTACTTC. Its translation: CASNPVLRGYEQYF.